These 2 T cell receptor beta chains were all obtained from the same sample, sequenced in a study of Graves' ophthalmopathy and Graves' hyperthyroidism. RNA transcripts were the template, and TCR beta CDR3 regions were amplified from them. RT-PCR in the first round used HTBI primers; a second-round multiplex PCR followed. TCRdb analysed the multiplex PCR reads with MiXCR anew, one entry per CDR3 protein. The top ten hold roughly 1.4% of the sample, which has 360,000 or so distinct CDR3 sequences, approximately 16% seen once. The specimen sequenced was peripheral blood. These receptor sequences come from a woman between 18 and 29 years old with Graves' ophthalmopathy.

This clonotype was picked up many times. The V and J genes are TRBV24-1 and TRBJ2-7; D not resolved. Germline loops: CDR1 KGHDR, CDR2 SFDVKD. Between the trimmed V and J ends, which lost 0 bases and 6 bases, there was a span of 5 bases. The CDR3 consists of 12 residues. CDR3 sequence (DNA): TGTGCCACCAGTGATTTGAAGTCCGAGCAGTACTTC. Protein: CATSDLKSEQYF.

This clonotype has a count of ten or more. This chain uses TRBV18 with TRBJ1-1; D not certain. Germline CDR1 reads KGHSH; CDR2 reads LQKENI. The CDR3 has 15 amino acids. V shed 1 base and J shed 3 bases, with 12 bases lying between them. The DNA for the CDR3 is TGTGCCAGCTCACCACAGAGCTCAACCGACACTGAAGCTTTCTTT. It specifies CASSPQSSTDTEAFF.